The source of this T cell receptor beta chain is a study of control samples from healthy donors and cancer patients. TCRdb's copy holds only in-frame clones and misses some; the assay was immunoSEQ multiplex PCR. The sample yields about 89,000 clones, around nine tenths seen once. A few counts support this clone. Source material: blood. The sequence derives from a man younger than 45 in good health.

Here the CDR3 DNA reads TGTGCCAGCAGCTTACAATCGGGGGCGCGGGCCGGGGAGCTGTTTTTT. It specifies CASSLQSGARAGELFF. This chain connects TRBV7-6 to TRBJ2-2, with D possibly called TRBD1 or TRBD2 (6 bases each). The germline V gene encodes CDR1 SGHVS and CDR2 FNYEAQ. The V end was cut by 2 bases, the J end by 6 bases, with 16 bases between. The CDR3 runs to 16 residues. Variable domain in full (rest from reference TRBV7-6 and TRBJ2-2): GAGVSQSPRYKVTKRGQDVALRCDPISGHVSLYWYRQALGQGPEFLTYFNYEAQQDKSGLPNDRFSAERPEGSISTLTIQRTEQRDSAMYRCASSLQSGARAGELFFGEGSRLTVL.